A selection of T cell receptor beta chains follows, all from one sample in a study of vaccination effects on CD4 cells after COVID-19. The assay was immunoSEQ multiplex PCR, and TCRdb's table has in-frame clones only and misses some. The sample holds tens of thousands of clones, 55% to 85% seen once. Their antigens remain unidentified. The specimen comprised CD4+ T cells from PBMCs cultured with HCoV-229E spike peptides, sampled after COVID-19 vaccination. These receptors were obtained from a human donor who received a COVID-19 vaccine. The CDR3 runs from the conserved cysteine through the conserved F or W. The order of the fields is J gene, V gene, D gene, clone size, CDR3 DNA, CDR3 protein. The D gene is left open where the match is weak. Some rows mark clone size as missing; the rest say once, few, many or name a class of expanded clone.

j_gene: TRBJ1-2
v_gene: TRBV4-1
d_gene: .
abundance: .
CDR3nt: TGCGCCAGCAGCCAAATGAGTCGGGGGGGCTACACCTTC
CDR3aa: CASSQMSRGGYTF

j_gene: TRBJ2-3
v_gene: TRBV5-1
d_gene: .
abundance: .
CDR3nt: TGCGCCAGCAGCTTGCTCCCAGGGGCGAGTGGCACAGATACGCAGTATTTT
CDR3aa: CASSLLPGASGTDTQYF

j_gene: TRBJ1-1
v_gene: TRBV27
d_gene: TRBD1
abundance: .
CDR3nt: TGTGCCAGCAGTTTACTGGCCAGGGGGGCGACTGAAGCTTTCTTT
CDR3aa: CASSLLARGATEAFF

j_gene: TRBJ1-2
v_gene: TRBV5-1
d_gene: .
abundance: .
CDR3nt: TGCGCCAGCAGCTTTGAGGGATCCTATGGCTACACCTTC
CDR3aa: CASSFEGSYGYTF

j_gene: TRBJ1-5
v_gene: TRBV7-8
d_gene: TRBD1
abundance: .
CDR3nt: TGTGCCAGCAGCTCTCTCCGCATGACAGGGAGGGTCGAAAATCAGCCCCAGCATTTT
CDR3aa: CASSSLRMTGRVENQPQHF

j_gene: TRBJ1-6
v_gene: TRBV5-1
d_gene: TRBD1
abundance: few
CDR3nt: TGCGCCAGCAGCTTGGGGGACAGGGAAGCTTCACCCCTCCACTTT
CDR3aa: CASSLGDREASPLHF

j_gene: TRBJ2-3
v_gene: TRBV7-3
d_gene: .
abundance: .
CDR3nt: TGTGCCAGCAGCTTAGCGGGGAGATTCACAGATACGCAGTATTTT
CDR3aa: CASSLAGRFTDTQYF

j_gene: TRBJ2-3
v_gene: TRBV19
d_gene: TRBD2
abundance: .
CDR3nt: TGTGCCAGCAGAGGGGACTACCTATACGGGAATACGCAGTATTTT
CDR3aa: CASRGDYLYGNTQYF

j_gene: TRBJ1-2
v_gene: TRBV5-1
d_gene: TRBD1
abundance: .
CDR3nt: TGCGCCAGCAGCTTGGCAGGGTGGAGGGGGCAGATAGAAACACAAGGAGGCTACACCTTC
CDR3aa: CASSLAGWRGQIETQGGYTF

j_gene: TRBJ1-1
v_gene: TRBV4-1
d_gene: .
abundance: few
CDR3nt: TGCGCCAGCAGCCAAAAAAGGGGAGGGGCCCAAATGAACACTGAAGCTTTCTTT
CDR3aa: CASSQKRGGAQMNTEAFF

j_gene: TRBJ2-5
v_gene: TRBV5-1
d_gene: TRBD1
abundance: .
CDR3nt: TGCGCCAGCAGCTTTCAACAGGGGTCCCTCCAGGAGACCCAGTACTTC
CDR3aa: CASSFQQGSLQETQYF

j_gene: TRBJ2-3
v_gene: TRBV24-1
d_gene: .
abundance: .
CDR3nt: TGTGCCACCAGTGAAGGTCCGGGAGATACGCAGTATTTT
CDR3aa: CATSEGPGDTQYF

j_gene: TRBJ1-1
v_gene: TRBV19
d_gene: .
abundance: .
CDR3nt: TGTGCCAGTAGTCCTGTTTCAGAGGCCAAGGGGGAAGCTTTCTTT
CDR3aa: CASSPVSEAKGEAFF

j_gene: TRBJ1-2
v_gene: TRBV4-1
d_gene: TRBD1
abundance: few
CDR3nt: TGCGCCAGCAGCCAAGCCGGGACAGGCAGTAACTATGGCTACACCTTC
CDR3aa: CASSQAGTGSNYGYTF

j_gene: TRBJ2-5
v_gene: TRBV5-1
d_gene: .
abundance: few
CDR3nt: TGCGCCAGCAGCCGGGGGGCAGGAGAGACCCAGTACTTC
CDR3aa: CASSRGAGETQYF

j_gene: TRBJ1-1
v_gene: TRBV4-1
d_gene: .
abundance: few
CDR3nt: TGCGCCAGCAGCCAACACAGGGTGAACACTGAAGCTTTCTTT
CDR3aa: CASSQHRVNTEAFF

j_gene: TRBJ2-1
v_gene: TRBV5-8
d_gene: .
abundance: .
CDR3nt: TGTGCCAGCAGCTTGAATGGTCAGGGAAGCTCCTACAATGAGCAGTTCTTC
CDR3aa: CASSLNGQGSSYNEQFF

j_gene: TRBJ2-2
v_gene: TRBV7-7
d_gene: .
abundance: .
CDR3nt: TGTGCCAGCAGCTTGCGGACCGGGGAGCTGTTTTTT
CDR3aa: CASSLRTGELFF

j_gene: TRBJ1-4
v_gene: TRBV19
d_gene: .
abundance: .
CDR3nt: TGTGCCAGTAGTCTCAGGGGTTCAACTAATGAAAAACTGTTTTTT
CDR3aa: CASSLRGSTNEKLFF

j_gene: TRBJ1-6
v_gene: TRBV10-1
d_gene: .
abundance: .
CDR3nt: TGCGCCAGCAGTGAGTCAGGTGGGACTCCGGGATCACCCCTCCACTTT
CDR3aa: CASSESGGTPGSPLHF

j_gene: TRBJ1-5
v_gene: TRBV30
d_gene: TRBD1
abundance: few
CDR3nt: TGTGCCTGGAGGTTGACAGGGCCCAATCAGCCCCAGCATTTT
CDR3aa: CAWRLTGPNQPQHF

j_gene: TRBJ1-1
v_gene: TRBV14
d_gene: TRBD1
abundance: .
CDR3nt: TGTGCCAGCAGCCCCCAGGGGGCGGGGGGGGGCACTGAAGCTTTCTTT
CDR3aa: CASSPQGAGGGTEAFF

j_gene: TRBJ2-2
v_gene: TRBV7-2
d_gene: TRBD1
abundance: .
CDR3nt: TGTGCCAGCAGCTCCCGGACAGGGGGTGCGGCCGGGGAGCTGTTTTTT
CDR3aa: CASSSRTGGAAGELFF

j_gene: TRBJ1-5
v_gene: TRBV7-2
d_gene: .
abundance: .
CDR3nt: TGTGCCAGCAGCTTACGGAGTAATCAGCCCCAGCATTTT
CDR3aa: CASSLRSNQPQHF

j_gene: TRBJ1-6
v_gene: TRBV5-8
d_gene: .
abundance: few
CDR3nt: TGTGCCACCTCCGGGACAAATAATTCACCCCTCCACTTT
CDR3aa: CATSGTNNSPLHF

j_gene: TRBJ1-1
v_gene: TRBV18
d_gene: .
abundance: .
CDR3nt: TGTGCCAGCTCACCTGGACAGAACACTGAAGCTTTCTTT
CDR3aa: CASSPGQNTEAFF

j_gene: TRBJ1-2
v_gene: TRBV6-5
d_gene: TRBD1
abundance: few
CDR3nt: TGTGCCAGCAGAAACAGGGGGTTAGTGGGAGGCTACACCTTC
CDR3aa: CASRNRGLVGGYTF

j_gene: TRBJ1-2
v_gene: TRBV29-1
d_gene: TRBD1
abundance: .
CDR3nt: TGCAGCGGGATGACAGGGACCCTCTATGGCTACACCTTC
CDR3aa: CSGMTGTLYGYTF

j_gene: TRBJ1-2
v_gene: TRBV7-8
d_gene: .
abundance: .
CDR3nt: TGTGCCAGCAGCTTACACAGGGCGCAGTCCCGCAGTCCCAATGGCTACACCTTC
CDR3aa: CASSLHRAQSRSPNGYTF

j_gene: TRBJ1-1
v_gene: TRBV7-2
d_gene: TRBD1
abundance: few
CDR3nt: TGTGCCAGCAGCTCGACCGGGACAGCAGGCCTGAACACTGAAGCTTTCTTT
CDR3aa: CASSSTGTAGLNTEAFF

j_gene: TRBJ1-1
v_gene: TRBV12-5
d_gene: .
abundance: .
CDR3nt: TGTGCTAGTGGGAGAACAGGGATTGCTTTCTTT
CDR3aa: CASGRTGIAFF

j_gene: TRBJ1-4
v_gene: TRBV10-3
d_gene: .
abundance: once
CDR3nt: TGTGCCATCAGCCCGGGAACAGGAGGGGGTGAAAAACTGTTTTTT
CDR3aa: CAISPGTGGGEKLFF

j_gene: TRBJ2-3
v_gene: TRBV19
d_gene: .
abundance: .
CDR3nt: TGTGCCAGTAGTATCCGGCGGATTAGCACAGATACGCAGTATTTT
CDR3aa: CASSIRRISTDTQYF

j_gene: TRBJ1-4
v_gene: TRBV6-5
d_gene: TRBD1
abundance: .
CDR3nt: TGTGCCAGCAGCGCAACAGGGGAGGGGGAAAAACTGTTTTTT
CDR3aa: CASSATGEGEKLFF

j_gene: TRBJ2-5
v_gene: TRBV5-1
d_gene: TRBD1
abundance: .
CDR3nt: TGCGCCAGCAGCTTGGCTACAGGGGTTGACGAGACCCAGTACTTC
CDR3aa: CASSLATGVDETQYF

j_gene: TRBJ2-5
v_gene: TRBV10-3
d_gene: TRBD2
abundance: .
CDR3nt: TGTGCCATCAGAGATACCGGGACTAGCCAACAAGAGACCCAGTACTTC
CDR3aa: CAIRDTGTSQQETQYF

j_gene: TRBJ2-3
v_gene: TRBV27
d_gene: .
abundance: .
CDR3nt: TGTGCCAGCAGTCCTCCGGGACGGACGCAGTATTTT
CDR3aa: CASSPPGRTQYF

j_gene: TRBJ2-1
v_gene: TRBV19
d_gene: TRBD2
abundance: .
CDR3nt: TGTGCCAGTAGTTCTTTAGCGGGGGGAGACAATGAGCAGTTCTTC
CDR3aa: CASSSLAGGDNEQFF

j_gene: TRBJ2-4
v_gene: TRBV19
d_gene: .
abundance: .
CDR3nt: TGTGCCAGTAGTAAACAGGGGAGGGAGGTAGCCAAAAACATTCAGTACTTC
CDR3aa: CASSKQGREVAKNIQYF

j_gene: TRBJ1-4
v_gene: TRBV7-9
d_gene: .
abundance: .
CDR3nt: TGTGCCAGCAGCGCGGGAACAACTAATGAAAAACTGTTTTTT
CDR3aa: CASSAGTTNEKLFF

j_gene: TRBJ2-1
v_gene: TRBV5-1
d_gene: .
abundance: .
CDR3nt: TGCGCCAGCAGCTCGATCACCTCCTCCTACAATGAGCAGTTCTTC
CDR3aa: CASSSITSSYNEQFF

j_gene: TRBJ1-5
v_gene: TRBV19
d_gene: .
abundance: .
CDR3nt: TGTGCCAGTACCCACTTTCAGGGTTCGAGCAATCAGCCCCAGCATTTT
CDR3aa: CASTHFQGSSNQPQHF

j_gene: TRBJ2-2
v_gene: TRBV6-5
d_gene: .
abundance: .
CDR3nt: TGTGCCAGCAGCCGACAGGGGAGGGACACCGGGGAGCTGTTTTTT
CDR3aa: CASSRQGRDTGELFF

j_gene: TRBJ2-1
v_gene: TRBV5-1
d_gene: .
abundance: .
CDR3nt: TGCGCCAGCAGCTTGGAGGGGCGTAATGAGCAGTTCTTC
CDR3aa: CASSLEGRNEQFF

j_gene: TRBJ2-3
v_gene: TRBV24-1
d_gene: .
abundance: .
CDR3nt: TGTGCCACCAGTGATCCCGGACCGCCCGCGGGGACAGATACGCAGTATTTT
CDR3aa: CATSDPGPPAGTDTQYF

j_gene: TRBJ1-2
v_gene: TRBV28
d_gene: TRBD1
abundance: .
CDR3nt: TGTGCCAGCAGCCCGACAGGGGATGGTGCCTATGGCTACACCTTC
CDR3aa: CASSPTGDGAYGYTF

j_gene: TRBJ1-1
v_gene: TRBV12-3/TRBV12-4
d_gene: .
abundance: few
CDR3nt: TGTGCCAGCAGCTTAACCGAAGTGACTGAAGCTTTCTTT
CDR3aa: CASSLTEVTEAFF

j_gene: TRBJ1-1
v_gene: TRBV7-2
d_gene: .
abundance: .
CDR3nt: TGTGCCAGCAAACTACAGGTGAACACTGAAGCTTTCTTT
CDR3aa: CASKLQVNTEAFF

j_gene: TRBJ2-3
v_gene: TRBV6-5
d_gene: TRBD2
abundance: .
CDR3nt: TGTGCCAGCACCGGGACTAGTGTCACAGATACGCAGTATTTT
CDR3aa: CASTGTSVTDTQYF

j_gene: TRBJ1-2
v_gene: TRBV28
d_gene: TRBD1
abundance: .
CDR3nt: TGTGCCAGCAGATCGACAGGGTACGGCTACACCTTC
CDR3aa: CASRSTGYGYTF

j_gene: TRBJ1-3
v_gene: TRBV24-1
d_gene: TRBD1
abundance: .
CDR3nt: TGTGCCACCAAGGACAGGGGTAGCGACACCATATATTTT
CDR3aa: CATKDRGSDTIYF

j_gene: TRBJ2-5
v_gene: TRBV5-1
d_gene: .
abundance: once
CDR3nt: TGCGCCAGCAGCCCCAGAGTGGGGGCTGGAGAGACCCAGTACTTC
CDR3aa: CASSPRVGAGETQYF

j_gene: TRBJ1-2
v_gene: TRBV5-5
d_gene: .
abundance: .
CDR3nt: TGTGCCAGCAGCTTGGCCCAGGGCGCCTATGGCTACACCTTC
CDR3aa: CASSLAQGAYGYTF